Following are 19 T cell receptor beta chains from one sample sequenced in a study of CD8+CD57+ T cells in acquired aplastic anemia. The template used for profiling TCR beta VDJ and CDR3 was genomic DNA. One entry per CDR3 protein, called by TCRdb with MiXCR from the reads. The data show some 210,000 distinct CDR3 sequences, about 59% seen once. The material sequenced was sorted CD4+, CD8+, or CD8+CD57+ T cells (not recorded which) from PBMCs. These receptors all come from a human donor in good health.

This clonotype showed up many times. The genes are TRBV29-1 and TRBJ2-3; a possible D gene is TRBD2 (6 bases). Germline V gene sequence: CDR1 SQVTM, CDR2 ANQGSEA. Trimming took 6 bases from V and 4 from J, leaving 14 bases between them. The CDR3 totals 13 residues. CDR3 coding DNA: TGCAGCGTGCCGGGACTTACCTCAGATACGCAGTATTTT. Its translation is CSVPGLTSDTQYF.

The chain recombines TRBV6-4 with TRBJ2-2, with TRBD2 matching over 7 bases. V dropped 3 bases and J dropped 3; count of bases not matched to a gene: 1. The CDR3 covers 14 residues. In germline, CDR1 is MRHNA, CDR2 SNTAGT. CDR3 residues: CASSERGDTGELFF. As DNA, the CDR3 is TGTGCCAGCAGTGAACGGGGGGACACCGGGGAGCTGTTTTTT.

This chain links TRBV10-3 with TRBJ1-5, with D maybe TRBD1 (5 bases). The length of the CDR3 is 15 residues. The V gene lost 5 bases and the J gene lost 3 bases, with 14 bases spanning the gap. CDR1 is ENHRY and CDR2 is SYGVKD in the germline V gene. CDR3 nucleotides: TGTGCCATCAGTTACCAGGGCAGCCTCAATCAGCCCCAGCATTTT. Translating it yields CAISYQGSLNQPQHF.

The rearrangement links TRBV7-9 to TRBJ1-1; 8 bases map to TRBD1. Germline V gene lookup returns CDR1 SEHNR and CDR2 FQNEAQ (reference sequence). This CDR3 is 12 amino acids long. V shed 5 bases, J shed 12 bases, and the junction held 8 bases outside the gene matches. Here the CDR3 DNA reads TGTGCCAGCAGCCTACCGGGACAGGTTCCTTTCTTT. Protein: CASSLPGQVPFF.

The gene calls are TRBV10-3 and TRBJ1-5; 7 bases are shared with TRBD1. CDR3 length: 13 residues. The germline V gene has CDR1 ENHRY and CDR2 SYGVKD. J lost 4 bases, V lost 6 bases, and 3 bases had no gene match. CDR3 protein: CAIRGTENQPQHF. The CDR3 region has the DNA TGTGCCATCAGGGGGACAGAGAATCAGCCCCAGCATTTT.

CDR3 residues: CASSYLQGEQYF. CDR3 in DNA: TGTGCCAGCAGCTACCTACAGGGGGAGCAGTACTTC. This sequence joins TRBV7-8 and TRBJ2-7; TRBD1 matches at 7 bases. Germline V lookup: CDR1 SGHVS, CDR2 FQNEAQ. The V and J ends lost 4 bases and 7 bases, in that order; junction bases with no gene match: 4. This CDR3 comprises 12 residues.

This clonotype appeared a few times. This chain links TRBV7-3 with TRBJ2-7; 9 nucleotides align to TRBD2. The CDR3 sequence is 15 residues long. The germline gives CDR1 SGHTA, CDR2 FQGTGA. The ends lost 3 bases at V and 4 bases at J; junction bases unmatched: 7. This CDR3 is CASSFGTSLGYEQYF. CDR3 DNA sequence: TGTGCCAGCAGCTTCGGGACTAGCTTGGGTTACGAGCAGTACTTC.

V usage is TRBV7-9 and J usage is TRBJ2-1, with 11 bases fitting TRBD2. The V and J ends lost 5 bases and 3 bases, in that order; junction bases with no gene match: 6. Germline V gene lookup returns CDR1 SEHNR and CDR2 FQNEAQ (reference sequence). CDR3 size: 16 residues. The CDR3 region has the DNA TGTGCCAGCAGCCCTCTAGCGGGGGGAGACTACAATGAGCAGTTCTTC. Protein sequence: CASSPLAGGDYNEQFF. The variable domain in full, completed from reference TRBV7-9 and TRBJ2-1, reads DTGVSQNPRHKITKRGQNVTFRCDPISEHNRLYWYRQTLGQGPEFLTYFQNEAQLEKSRLLSDRFSAERPKGSFSTLEIQRTEQGDSAMYLCASSPLAGGDYNEQFFGPGTRLTVL.

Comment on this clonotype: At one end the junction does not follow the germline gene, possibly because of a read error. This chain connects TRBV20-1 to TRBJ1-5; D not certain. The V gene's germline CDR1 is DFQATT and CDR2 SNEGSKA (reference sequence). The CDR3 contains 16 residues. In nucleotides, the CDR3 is TGCAGTGCTAGAGATCGGGCAGCCTACTATAATCAGCCCCAGCGTTTT. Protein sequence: CSARDRAAYYNQPQRF.

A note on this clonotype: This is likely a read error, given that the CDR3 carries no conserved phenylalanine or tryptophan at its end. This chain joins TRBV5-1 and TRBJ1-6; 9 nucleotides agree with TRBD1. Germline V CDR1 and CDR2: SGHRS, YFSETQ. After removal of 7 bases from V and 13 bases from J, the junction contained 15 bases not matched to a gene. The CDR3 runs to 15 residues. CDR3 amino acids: CASSAGTGLASPLHL. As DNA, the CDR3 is TGCGCCAGCTCCGCCGGGACAGGGCTCGCTTCGCCCCTCCACCTT.

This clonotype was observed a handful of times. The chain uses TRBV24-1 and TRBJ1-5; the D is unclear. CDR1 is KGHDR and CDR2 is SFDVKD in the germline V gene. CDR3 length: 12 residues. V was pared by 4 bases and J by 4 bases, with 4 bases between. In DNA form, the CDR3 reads TGTGCCACCAGTGACCAGAATCAGCCCCAGCATTTT. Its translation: CATSDQNQPQHF.

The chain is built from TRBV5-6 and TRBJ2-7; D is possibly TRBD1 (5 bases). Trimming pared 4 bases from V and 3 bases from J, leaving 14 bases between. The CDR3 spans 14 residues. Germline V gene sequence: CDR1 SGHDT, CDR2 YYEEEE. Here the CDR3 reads CASSHPRQSYEQYF. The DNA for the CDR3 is TGTGCCAGCAGCCATCCCAGACAGAGCTACGAGCAGTACTTC.

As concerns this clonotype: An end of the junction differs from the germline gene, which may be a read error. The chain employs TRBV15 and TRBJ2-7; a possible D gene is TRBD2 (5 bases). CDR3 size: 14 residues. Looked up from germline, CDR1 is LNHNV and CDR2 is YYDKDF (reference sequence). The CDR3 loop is CASSRLGLAYEQYF. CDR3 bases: TGTGCCTCCAGCAGGCTCGGACTGGCCTACGAGCAGTACTTC.

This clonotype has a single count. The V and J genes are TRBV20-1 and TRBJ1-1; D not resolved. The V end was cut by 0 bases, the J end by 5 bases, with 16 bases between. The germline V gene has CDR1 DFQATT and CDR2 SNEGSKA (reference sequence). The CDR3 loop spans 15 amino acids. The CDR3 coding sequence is TGCAGTGCTAGAGACGCCGCCTCCCCGGGGACTGAAGCTTTCTTT. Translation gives CSARDAASPGTEAFF.

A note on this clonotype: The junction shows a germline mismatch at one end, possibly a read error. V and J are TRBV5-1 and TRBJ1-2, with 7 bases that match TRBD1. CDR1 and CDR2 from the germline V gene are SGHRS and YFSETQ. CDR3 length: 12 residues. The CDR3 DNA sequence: TGTGCCAGCAGTCAGGGACAGATTGGCTACACCTTC. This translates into CASSQGQIGYTF.

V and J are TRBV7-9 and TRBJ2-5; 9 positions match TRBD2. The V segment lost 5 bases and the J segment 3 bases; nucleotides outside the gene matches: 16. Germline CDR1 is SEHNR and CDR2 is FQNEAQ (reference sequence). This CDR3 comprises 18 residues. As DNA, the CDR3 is TGTGCCAGCAGCCAACACGTCGGGGGAGCGGGAGGTGAAGAGACCCAGTACTTC. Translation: CASSQHVGGAGGEETQYF.

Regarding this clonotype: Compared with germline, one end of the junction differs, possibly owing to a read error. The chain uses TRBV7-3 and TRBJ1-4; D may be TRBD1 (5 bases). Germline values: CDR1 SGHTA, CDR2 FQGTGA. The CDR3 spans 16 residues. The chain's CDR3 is CASSLDFRGSNEKLFF. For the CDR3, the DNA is TGCGCCAGCAGCTTGGACTTTAGGGGCTCTAATGAAAAACTGTTTTTT.

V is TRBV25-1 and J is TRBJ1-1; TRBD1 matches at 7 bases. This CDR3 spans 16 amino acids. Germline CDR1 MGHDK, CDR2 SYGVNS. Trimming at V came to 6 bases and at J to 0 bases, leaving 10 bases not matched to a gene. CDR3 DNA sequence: TGTGCCAGCAGCGACGAGGGGGCAGGGGTGAACACTGAAGCTTTCTTT. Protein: CASSDEGAGVNTEAFF.

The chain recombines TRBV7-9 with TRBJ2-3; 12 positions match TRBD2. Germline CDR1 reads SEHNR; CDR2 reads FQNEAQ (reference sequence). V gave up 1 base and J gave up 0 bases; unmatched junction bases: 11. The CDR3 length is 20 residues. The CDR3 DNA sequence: TGTGCCAGCAGCTTAGTAGGAGAACTAGCGGGGGGCCGTAGCACAGATACGCAGTATTTT. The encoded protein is CASSLVGELAGGRSTDTQYF.